Sequencing of this T cell receptor (beta chain) was carried out in a study of T cell repertoires in cytomegalovirus infection. On the study more broadly: CMV epitopes that were recently identified and HLA-C-restricted were used alongside well-studied HLA-B-restricted ones. Public signatures in TCR beta pointed to CMV infection and matching HLA type. Whole-study findings and limits: The ex vivo response was dominated by HLA-C-restricted CMV-specific TCR beta clonotypes. People with CMV and the relevant HLA were identified by cumulative public TCR beta family frequency.

With respect to this clonotype: What it recognizes is unknown.

Via MiXCR, TCRdb re-called the reads, giving one row per CDR3 protein. This table holds 65,000 to 85,000 distinct CDR3 sequences, more than 25% found once. Trimming left V 7 bases short and J 0 bases short, with 8 bases between. The CDR3 has 14 residues. CDR1 and CDR2 from the germline V gene are SGHDT and YYEEEE. The source of this sequence is a human donor in good health (CMV status not recorded). Some clones in this sample may be carry-over from other donors' samples. Source: CD8+ T cells from cultured PBMCs, taken from culture after CMV antigen stimulation. The chain has TRBV5-6 and TRBJ2-6, with D perhaps TRBD2 (5 bases). The CDR3 bases are TGTGCCAGCGAGGCGGGCTCTGGGGCCAACGTCCTGACTTTC. Translation: CASEAGSGANVLTF.